The 28 T cell receptor beta chains listed next were all sequenced from one sample in a study of blood T cell repertoires in COVID-19. Using immunoSEQ multiplex PCR, the repertoire was profiled, and TCRdb retains in-frame clones only, with some absent. There are 400,000 or so clones in the sample; more than 85% occur only once, and approximately 2.9% lies in the top ten. Specimen: peripheral blood. The source is a human donor in a cohort sampled during active COVID-19.

As regards this clone: The DNA is left out, because the CDR3 cannot be placed on it with certainty; the CDR3 is given as TCRdb lists it. The chain couples TRBV28 to TRBJ1-2; the table's D call TRBD1 went unverified against the DNA. Germline V CDR1 and CDR2: MDHEN, SYDVKM. The CDR3 is made up of 14 amino acids, end residues included. The CDR3 loop is CASILDGTGGGYTF.

The rearrangement joins TRBV12-3 or TRBV12-4 to TRBJ2-1; 7 positions match TRBD2. The CDR3 is 12 residues long. J was trimmed by 12 bases and V by 6 bases; bases with no gene match: 8. CDR3 in amino acids: CASSLPSGRQFF. The CDR3 nucleotides read TGTGCCAGCAGCCTCCCTAGCGGTCGGCAGTTCTTC.

This sequence joins TRBV6-5 and TRBJ1-4; the match to TRBD1 covers 7 bases. Germline loops: CDR1 MNHEY, CDR2 SVGAGI. This CDR3 contains 13 residues. The V and J ends lost 10 bases and 5 bases, in that order; junction bases with no gene match: 7. CDR3 sequence: CATGTARNEKLFF. CDR3 DNA: TGTGCCACCGGGACAGCTAGAAATGAAAAACTGTTTTTT.

The chain recombines TRBV2 with TRBJ1-2, with 10 nucleotides matching TRBD1. Germline-derived CDR1 and CDR2 are SNHLY and FYNNEI. With V trimmed by 6 bases and J by 4 bases, 5 bases remained unmatched. The CDR3 sequence is 14 residues long. CDR3 residues: CASRDRGTLYGYTF. Here the CDR3 DNA reads TGTGCCAGCAGGGACAGGGGGACCCTCTATGGCTACACCTTC. Looking up the rest from reference TRBV2 and TRBJ1-2 gives the full variable domain: EPEVTQTPSHQVTQMGQEVILRCVPISNHLYFYWYRQILGQKVEFLVSFYNNEISEKSEIFDDQFSVERPDGSNFTLKIRSTKLEDSAMYFCASRDRGTLYGYTFGSGTRLTVV.

The V call is TRBV5-1, the J call TRBJ2-2; 9 bases line up with TRBD1. CDR3 size: 16 residues. Germline V gives CDR1 SGHRS, CDR2 YFSETQ. V shed 4 bases and J 1 base; nucleotides not matched to a gene: 5. The CDR3 bases are TGCGCCAGCAGCCCACAGGGGGCTATGAACACCGGGGAGCTGTTTTTT. It translates to CASSPQGAMNTGELFF.

This chain joins TRBV7-8 and TRBJ2-2, with TRBD2 matching over 14 bases. Germline loops: CDR1 SGHVS, CDR2 FQNEAQ. With 5 bases clipped from V and 7 bases from J, the junction kept 12 bases outside the gene matches. The CDR3 is 18 residues long. CDR3 protein: CASSLAGTSGGRIGELFF. CDR3 nucleotides: TGTGCCAGCAGCCTTGCCGGGACTAGCGGGGGAAGAATCGGGGAGCTGTTTTTT.

The V and J genes are TRBV9 and TRBJ2-7; 12 bases fit TRBD1. Germline-derived CDR1 and CDR2 are SGDLS and YYNGEE. CDR3 length: 17 amino acids. After removal of 4 bases from V and 5 bases from J, the junction contained 13 bases not matched to a gene. The CDR3 DNA follows: TGTGCCAGCAGCTCGACGCCCGGGACAGGGGGCGGCGACGAGCAGTACTTC. This encodes CASSSTPGTGGGDEQYF. Full variable domain (remainder filled in from reference TRBV9 and TRBJ2-7): DSGVTQTPKHLITATGQRVTLRCSPRSGDLSVYWYQQSLDQGLQFLIQYYNGEERAKGNILERFSAQQFPDLHSELNLSSLELGDSALYFCASSSTPGTGGGDEQYFGPGTRLTVT.

The V and J genes are TRBV19 and TRBJ1-5; 7 bases map to TRBD1. The germline CDR1 and CDR2 sequences are LNHDA and SQIVND (reference sequence). V dropped 4 bases and J dropped 1; count of bases not matched to a gene: 4. CDR3 length: 15 residues. The CDR3 loop is CASSTDRRSNQPQHF. The CDR3 nucleotides are TGTGCCAGTAGTACGGACAGGAGGAGCAATCAGCCCCAGCATTTT. The full variable domain, its missing parts supplied by reference TRBV19 and TRBJ1-5, is DGGITQSPKYLFRKEGQNVTLSCEQNLNHDAMYWYRQDPGQGLRLIYYSQIVNDFQKGDIAEGYSVSREKKESFPLTVTSAQKNPTAFYLCASSTDRRSNQPQHFGDGTRLSIL.

The V gene is TRBV7-2, the J gene TRBJ2-5; a possible D gene is TRBD2 (6 bases). This CDR3 has 14 amino acids. Germline values: CDR1 SGHTA, CDR2 FQGNSA. V shed 7 bases and J shed 1 base, with 13 bases lying between them. CDR3 amino acids: CASTRTSSQETQYF. In DNA, the CDR3 is TGTGCCAGCACACGAACTAGCAGCCAAGAGACCCAGTACTTC.

The rearrangement links TRBV28 to TRBJ2-7, with D tentatively TRBD1 (6 bases). The germline V gene has CDR1 MDHEN and CDR2 SYDVKM. This CDR3 comprises 15 residues. The V gene lost 5 bases and the J gene lost 3 bases, with 17 bases spanning the gap. In DNA form, the CDR3 reads TGTGCCAGCAGTCTTCAAAGACAGGAACTCTACGAGCAGTACTTC. This codes for CASSLQRQELYEQYF.

This chain connects TRBV6-1 to TRBJ1-2, with D possibly being TRBD1 (6 bases). CDR1 is MNHNS and CDR2 is SASEGT in the germline V gene. The CDR3 has 12 residues. Trimming removed 3 bases from V and 8 bases from J, with 10 bases in between. Here the CDR3 reads CASSDSGDGYTF. CDR3 in DNA: TGTGCCAGCAGTGATTCAGGGGACGGCTACACCTTC.

The V and J genes are TRBV2 and TRBJ2-7; 7 bases fit TRBD1. Germline CDR1 is SNHLY and CDR2 is FYNNEI. The CDR3 totals 13 residues. V shed 0 bases and J 12 bases; nucleotides not matched to a gene: 8. DNA for the CDR3: TGTGCCAGCAGTGAAGCGGACGACAGGGTGGCGTACTTC. Protein sequence: CASSEADDRVAYF.

The chain uses TRBV3-1 (or the pseudogene TRBV3-2) and TRBJ2-3; 8 nucleotides agree with TRBD1. Germline assignment: CDR1 LGHDT and CDR2 YNNKEL (reference sequence). The ends lost 4 bases at V and 0 bases at J; junction bases unmatched: 3. This CDR3 comprises 15 residues. The DNA for the CDR3 is TGTGCCAGCAGCCCGACAGGGGTTAGCACAGATACGCAGTATTTT. Its translation: CASSPTGVSTDTQYF.

J is TRBJ1-2 and V is TRBV7-9; possibly TRBD1 for D (5 bases). The CDR3 consists of 13 residues. Germline V gives CDR1 SEHNR, CDR2 FQNEAQ (reference sequence). V gave up 11 bases and J gave up 0 bases, with 13 bases separating them. The CDR3 here is CAYGDSSNYGYTF. The DNA of the CDR3 is TGTGCCTATGGCGACAGCTCTAACTATGGCTACACCTTC.

This chain links TRBV9 with TRBJ2-3; D might be TRBD1 (6 bases). V gave up 0 bases and J gave up 0 bases, with 11 bases separating them. The CDR3 sequence is 16 residues long. Germline loops: CDR1 SGDLS, CDR2 YYNGEE. The CDR3: CASSVAPQGSTDTQYF. CDR3 sequence (DNA): TGTGCCAGCAGCGTAGCTCCACAGGGTAGCACAGATACGCAGTATTTT.

The V gene is TRBV11-2, the J gene TRBJ2-7, with 7 positions matching TRBD1. The length of the CDR3 is 16 residues. Germline lookup yields CDR1 SGHAT and CDR2 FQNNGV. V was clipped by 5 bases and J by 7 bases; unmatched bases: 17. The CDR3 reads CASSENRGPRSREQYF. CDR3 nucleotide sequence: TGTGCCAGCAGCGAAAACAGGGGCCCCCGTTCTAGGGAGCAGTACTTC. Filled out from reference TRBV11-2 and TRBJ2-7, the complete variable domain reads EAGVAQSPRYKIIEKRQSVAFWCNPISGHATLYWYQQILGQGPKLLIQFQNNGVVDDSQLPKDRFSAERLKGVDSTLKIQPAKLEDSAVYLCASSENRGPRSREQYFGPGTRLTVT.

The V and J genes are TRBV27 and TRBJ2-2; D is unclear. This CDR3 comprises 11 residues. The V end lost 3 bases, the J end lost 7 bases, and 3 bases lay between the germline ends. The germline V gene encodes CDR1 MNHEY and CDR2 SMNVEV (reference sequence). The CDR3 spells CASSFHGELFF. The CDR3 DNA is TGTGCCAGCAGTTTCCACGGGGAGCTGTTTTTT.

The chain couples TRBV11-2 to TRBJ2-7; 11 bases match TRBD1. The germline gives CDR1 SGHAT, CDR2 FQNNGV. The CDR3 sequence is 14 residues long. V lost 4 bases and J lost 5; bases outside the gene matches: 4. This CDR3 is CASSSRTGGNEQYF. The CDR3 coding sequence is TGTGCCAGCAGCTCGAGGACAGGGGGCAACGAGCAGTACTTC.

The chain employs TRBV5-1 and TRBJ2-7; 7 bases map to TRBD1. Germline CDR1 and CDR2: SGHRS and YFSETQ. Trimming removed 4 bases from V and 2 bases from J; junction bases left unmatched: 6. The CDR3 has 14 residues. CDR3 amino acids: CASSEGQPTYEQYF. In nucleotides, the CDR3 is TGCGCCAGCAGCGAGGGACAGCCAACCTACGAGCAGTACTTC.

The chain employs TRBV13 and TRBJ2-7, with TRBD2 matching 7 bases. V lost 0 bases, J lost 5 bases, and 10 bases stayed unmatched. CDR1 is PRHDT, CDR2 FYEKMQ, per germline (reference sequence). The CDR3 extends over 16 amino acids. The CDR3 loop is CASSLGRGSLTDEQYF. CDR3 DNA sequence: TGTGCCAGCAGCTTAGGGCGGGGGTCTCTGACCGACGAGCAGTACTTC.

The V gene is TRBV9, the J gene TRBJ1-5, with a tentative D call TRBD1 (6 bases). CDR1 SGDLS and CDR2 YYNGEE come from the germline V gene. This CDR3 region has 16 residues. V lost 7 bases to trimming and J lost 2 bases, with 19 bases between them. Here the CDR3 DNA reads TGTGCCAGCCACCAACAGGGACGGCGAGGCAATCAGCCCCAGCATTTT. It translates to CASHQQGRRGNQPQHF.

CDR3 DNA: TGCGCCAGCAGCTTGCAACTCCAAGAGACCCAGTACTTC. It codes for CASSLQLQETQYF. This sequence joins TRBV5-1 and TRBJ2-5; D ambiguous. The CDR3 consists of 13 residues. Germline V gene sequence: CDR1 SGHRS, CDR2 YFSETQ. V was cut by 1 base and J by 1 base, with 5 bases left in between.

The chain uses TRBV5-1 and TRBJ2-3; D gene ambiguous. V was shortened by 1 base and J by 0 bases, with 9 bases between the two germline ends. The CDR3 has 15 residues. Germline V lookup: CDR1 SGHRS, CDR2 YFSETQ. The CDR3 nucleotides read TGCGCCAGCAGCTTGTTCTATCGGAGCACAGATACGCAGTATTTT. Protein sequence: CASSLFYRSTDTQYF.

The genes are TRBV11-2 and TRBJ2-7, with unresolved D. The CDR3 is 13 residues long. Trimming took off 3 bases at V and 6 bases at J, with 12 bases between the two ends. Germline V gene data show CDR1 as SGHAT and CDR2 as FQNNGV. CDR3 DNA: TGTGCCAGCAGCTTCCTGCGTTCAGGCGAGCAGTACTTC. It specifies CASSFLRSGEQYF.

V gene TRBV5-1 combines with J gene TRBJ2-5; D might be TRBD2 (5 bases). V was cut by 4 bases and J by 4 bases, with 14 bases left in between. This CDR3 is 14 amino acids long. The germline V gene encodes CDR1 SGHRS and CDR2 YFSETQ. CDR3 in DNA: TGCGCCAGCAGCGAGGGTGGGCCCCTAGAGACCCAGTACTTC. Translating it yields CASSEGGPLETQYF.

The rearrangement links TRBV6-5 to TRBJ1-1; 7 bases match TRBD1. The CDR3 has 13 amino acids. V shed 7 bases, J shed 4 bases, and the junction held 6 bases outside the gene matches. Germline lookup yields CDR1 MNHEY and CDR2 SVGAGI. CDR3 protein: CASMYTGATEAFF. The CDR3 nucleotides read TGTGCCAGCATGTACACAGGGGCCACTGAAGCTTTCTTT.

The chain uses TRBV7-2 and TRBJ1-1, with 7 nucleotides matching TRBD1. The trim removed 5 bases at V and 5 bases at J, leaving 5 bases unmatched. This CDR3 region has 13 residues. From germline, CDR1 is SGHTA and CDR2 FQGNSA. The CDR3 nucleotides read TGTGCCAGCAGCCCCCGACAGGGTACTGAAGCTTTCTTT. Translating gives CASSPRQGTEAFF.

This clone was observed many times. J is TRBJ1-1 and V is TRBV19, with 10 bases fitting TRBD1. The CDR3 runs 21 residues. After removal of 5 bases from V and 2 bases from J, the junction contained 23 bases not matched to a gene. The germline gives CDR1 LNHDA, CDR2 SQIVND (reference sequence). CDR3 nucleotides: TGTGCCAGTAGTGTTGACAGGGGGCAGGCTGAGGGTCCCGGGCATAACACTGAAGCTTTCTTT. Amino acids: CASSVDRGQAEGPGHNTEAFF. Together with reference TRBV19 and TRBJ1-1, the CDR3 gives the full variable domain: DGGITQSPKYLFRKEGQNVTLSCEQNLNHDAMYWYRQDPGQGLRLIYYSQIVNDFQKGDIAEGYSVSREKKESFPLTVTSAQKNPTAFYLCASSVDRGQAEGPGHNTEAFFGQGTRLTVV.